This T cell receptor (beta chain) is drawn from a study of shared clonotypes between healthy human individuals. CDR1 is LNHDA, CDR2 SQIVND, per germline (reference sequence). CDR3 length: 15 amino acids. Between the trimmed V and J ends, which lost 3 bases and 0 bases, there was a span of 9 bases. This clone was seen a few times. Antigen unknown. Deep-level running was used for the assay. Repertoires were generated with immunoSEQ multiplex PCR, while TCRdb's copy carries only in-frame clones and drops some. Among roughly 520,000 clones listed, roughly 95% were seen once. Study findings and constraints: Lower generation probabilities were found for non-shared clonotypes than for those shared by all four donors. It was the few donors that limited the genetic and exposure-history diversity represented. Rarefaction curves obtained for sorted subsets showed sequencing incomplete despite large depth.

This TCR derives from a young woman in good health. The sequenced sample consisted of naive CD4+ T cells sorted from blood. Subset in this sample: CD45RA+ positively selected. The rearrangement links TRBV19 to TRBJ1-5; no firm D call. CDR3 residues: CASSIGEDSNQPQHF. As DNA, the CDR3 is TGTGCCAGTAGTATTGGTGAGGATAGCAATCAGCCCCAGCATTTT.